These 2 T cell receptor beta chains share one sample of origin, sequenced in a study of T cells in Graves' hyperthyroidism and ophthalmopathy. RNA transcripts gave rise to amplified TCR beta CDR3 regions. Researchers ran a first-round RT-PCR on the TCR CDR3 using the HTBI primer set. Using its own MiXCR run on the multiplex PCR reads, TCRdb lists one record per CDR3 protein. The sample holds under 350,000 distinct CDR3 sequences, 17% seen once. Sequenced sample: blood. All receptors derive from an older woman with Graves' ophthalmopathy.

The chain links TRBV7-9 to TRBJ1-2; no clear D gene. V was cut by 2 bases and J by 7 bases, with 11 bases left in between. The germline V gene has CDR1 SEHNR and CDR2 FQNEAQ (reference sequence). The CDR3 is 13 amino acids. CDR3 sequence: CASSLQELGGYTF. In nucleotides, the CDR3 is TGTGCCAGCAGCTTACAAGAGCTAGGTGGCTACACCTTC.

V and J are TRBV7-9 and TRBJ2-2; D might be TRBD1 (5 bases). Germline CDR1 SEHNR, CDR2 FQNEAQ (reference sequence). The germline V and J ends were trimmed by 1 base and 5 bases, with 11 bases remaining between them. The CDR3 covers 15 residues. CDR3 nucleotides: TGTGCCAGCAGCTTAGTCGGACAAGAAACCGGGGAGCTGTTTTTT. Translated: CASSLVGQETGELFF.